The clone carrying this T cell receptor beta chain was seen a handful of times. Its matching antigen is unknown. The protocol attached unique molecular identifiers to individual cDNA molecules. One entry per CDR3 protein, called by TCRdb with MiXCR from the 5' RACE reads. The data hold approximately 97,000 distinct CDR3 sequences, with 11% observed a single time. This sample is part of a study of early T cells in non-severe SARS-CoV-2 infection. About the study: Sequencing was performed on bulk RNA from unsorted whole blood, leaving chains unpaired. Study results and caveats: Comparison of clonotypes with VDJdb favored anti-spike CD8 responses while missing private and CD4 specificities.

The germline V gene has CDR1 MNHEY and CDR2 SMNVEV (reference sequence). The CDR3 is made up of 14 amino acids. The ends were cut back, 5 bases at V and 7 bases at J, with 17 bases in the middle. The sample consisted of whole blood, taken at baseline. This receptor was taken from an adult who was a healthcare worker with PCR-confirmed SARS-CoV-2 infection or an uninfected control (not recorded which). This chain links TRBV27 with TRBJ1-2; no reliable D call. This chain's CDR3 is CASSAESWASGYTF. In DNA form, the CDR3 reads TGTGCCAGCAGTGCGGAATCCTGGGCCTCTGGCTACACCTTC.